This TCR beta chain was profiled in a study of neurological immune-mediated disorders. TCRdb re-derived calls from the 5' RACE reads in MiXCR, one entry per CDR3 protein. Altogether 70,000 or so distinct CDR3 sequences are present, about 3% being singletons, with the ten largest covering about 5.5%. In germline, CDR1 is SGHTA, CDR2 FQGNSA. This CDR3 comprises 15 residues. Between the trimmed V and J ends, which lost 1 base and 1 base, there was a span of 10 bases. Ten or more counts support this clonotype. Input material: PBMCs. The clonotype originates from a woman aged 45-65 years with multiple sclerosis. The chain employs TRBV7-2 and TRBJ1-2; no definite D call. In DNA form, the CDR3 reads TGTGCCAGCAGCTTAGATGCAGGAAGTAACTATGGCTACACCTTC. Protein product: CASSLDAGSNYGYTF. The variable domain in full, completed from reference TRBV7-2 and TRBJ1-2, reads GAGVSQSPSNKVTEKGKDVELRCDPISGHTALYWYRQSLGQGLEFLIYFQGNSAPDKSGLPSDRFSAERTGGSVSTLTIQRTQQEDSAVYLCASSLDAGSNYGYTFGSGTRLTVV.